This is a list of T cell receptor beta chains from one sample in a study of shared T cell receptors in the human thymus. Measured with immunoSEQ multiplex PCR; TCRdb has only the in-frame clones, and not every one. The sample shows some 640,000 clones, 80% to 90% of them seen only once. The same specimen was also included in a second study, on human thymus T cells.

The sample taken for sequencing was thymocytes. The receptors stem from a boy under two years old with a congenital heart defect. CDR3s include the opening cysteine and the closing phenylalanine or tryptophan. A D gene is named only where the DNA matches it firmly. Size tells how often a clone was seen (once, few, many) or the class of an expanded clone, and some rows leave it out.

length,V,J,D,size,DNA,CDR3
16,TRBV14,TRBJ2-5,.,.,TGTGCCAGCAGCCACTTTAATAAGGGGTATCAAGAGACCCAGTACTTC,CASSHFNKGYQETQYF
20,TRBV4-3,TRBJ2-7,TRBD2,.,TGCGCCAGCAGCCAAGATTCGGGTAGCGGGAGGTCCGGGGGGATCTACGAGCAGTACTTC,CASSQDSGSGRSGGIYEQYF
10,TRBV20-1,TRBJ2-1,.,.,TGCAGTGCTACCCAGCGTAGAGGGTTCTTC,CSATQRRGFF
17,TRBV7-2,TRBJ2-7,TRBD2,.,TGTGCCAGCAGCCAGGGGACTAGCGGGGGTGGCCTTTTGGAGCAGTACTTC,CASSQGTSGGGLLEQYF
14,TRBV5-6,TRBJ2-5,.,.,TGTGCCAGCAGCTTGTCCAGTTCTCAAGAGACCCAGTACTTC,CASSLSSSQETQYF
19,TRBV5-4,TRBJ2-7,TRBD2,.,TGTGCCAGCAGCTTAACCGGGACTAGCGGGAGTGGGGCTTACCACGAGCAGTACTTC,CASSLTGTSGSGAYHEQYF
13,TRBV6-4,TRBJ2-7,.,.,TGTGCCAGCAGTGCTGGGCAGGGCCACGAGCAGTACTTC,CASSAGQGHEQYF
17,TRBV18,TRBJ2-7,.,.,TGTGCCAGCTCACCGGGGCGGAGGGATGATTTCAACGGTCAGCAGTACTTC,CASSPGRRDDFNGQQYF
14,TRBV7-2,TRBJ1-1,TRBD1,.,TGTGCCAAAACAACACAGGGGGCTAACACTGAAGCTTTCTTT,CAKTTQGANTEAFF
15,TRBV9,TRBJ2-3,.,.,TGTGCCAGCAGCGCCCAGGGAGGTAAGACAGATACGCAGTATTTT,CASSAQGGKTDTQYF
13,TRBV28,TRBJ1-1,TRBD1,.,TGTGCCAGCAGTCTCAGGGGGGACACTGAAGCTTTCTTT,CASSLRGDTEAFF
16,TRBV10-2,TRBJ2-6,.,.,TGCGCCAGCAGTGAAGAAAGGGGTACTGGGGCCAACGTCCTGACTTTC,CASSEERGTGANVLTF
16,TRBV2,TRBJ2-5,TRBD1,.,TGTGCCAGCAGCGAAGGCCCCGCGCTGGACAGGGGAACCCAGTACTTC,CASSEGPALDRGTQYF
15,TRBV7-9,TRBJ2-7,.,.,TGTGCCAGCAGCTTATCGCCCCCGAGCTCCTACGAGCAGTACTTC,CASSLSPPSSYEQYF
14,TRBV4-3,TRBJ2-7,.,.,TGCGCCAGCAGCCAAGCAGGAATCTCCTACGAGCAGTACTTC,CASSQAGISYEQYF
18,TRBV9,TRBJ2-3,TRBD1,.,TGTGCCAGCAGCGTTGGGACGGACAGGGGGCATCTAACAGATACGCAGTATTTT,CASSVGTDRGHLTDTQYF
12,TRBV29-1,TRBJ1-1,TRBD1,.,TGCAGCGTGGACAGGGAGGACACTGAAGCTTTCTTT,CSVDREDTEAFF
16,TRBV28,TRBJ2-1,TRBD2,.,TGTGCCAGCAGTTATCCGGGACTAGCGGGAAGGAATGAGCAGTTCTTC,CASSYPGLAGRNEQFF
16,TRBV5-1,TRBJ1-4,TRBD1,once,TGCGCCAGCAGCCCCATGGACAGGGGGCGAGGAGAAAAACTGTTTTTT,CASSPMDRGRGEKLFF
14,TRBV2,TRBJ2-7,.,.,TGTGCCAGCAAGAGGAAAGACCCATCCTACGAGCAGTACTTC,CASKRKDPSYEQYF
15,TRBV10-2,TRBJ2-5,.,.,TGCGCCAGCAGTGAGTCTATGTGGTCAGGTGCGACCCAGTACTTC,CASSESMWSGATQYF
22,TRBV5-1,TRBJ2-1,TRBD2,.,TGCGCCAGCAGCTTGACCCGTCTCGTTAGCGGGGGCCGTCCGTCCCAGTCTAATGAGCAGTTCTTC,CASSLTRLVSGGRPSQSNEQFF
12,TRBV29-1,TRBJ2-1,TRBD2,.,TGCAGCATAGCGGGATCCGACAATGAGCAGTTCTTC,CSIAGSDNEQFF
17,TRBV4-1,TRBJ2-7,TRBD1,.,TGCGCCAGCAGCCAAGAAGCAGAGGGGGCGGGTGGCTACGAGCAGTACTTC,CASSQEAEGAGGYEQYF
13,TRBV5-4,TRBJ2-3,.,once,TGTGCCAGCAGCCCCCGTAAGCTCGATACGCAGTATTTT,CASSPRKLDTQYF
18,TRBV29-1,TRBJ2-3,TRBD2,once,TGCAGCTCCCGGACTAGCGGGAGCCCTCTAAGAGGCACAGATACGCAGTATTTT,CSSRTSGSPLRGTDTQYF
14,TRBV5-1,TRBJ2-5,.,.,TGCGCCAGCAGCTTCAGGCAGGGGCGAGAGACCCAGTACTTC,CASSFRQGRETQYF
15,TRBV2,TRBJ1-6,.,.,TGTGCCAGCGGACAGTCGAGCTCCTATAATTCACCCCTCCACTTT,CASGQSSSYNSPLHF
17,TRBV7-2,TRBJ1-2,.,.,TGTGCCAGCAGCCTCGACCCTAACTATGGCTACCACTATGGCTACACCTTC,CASSLDPNYGYHYGYTF
13,TRBV10-2,TRBJ2-1,TRBD2,.,TGCGCCAGCATTCGGAGGACTAGCAATGAGCAGTTCTTC,CASIRRTSNEQFF
13,TRBV6-1,TRBJ1-2,.,.,TGTGCCAGCAGTGAGGCGGTGAACTATGGCTACACCTTC,CASSEAVNYGYTF
17,TRBV15,TRBJ1-3,.,.,TGTGCCACCAGCAGATATCCAAGGGGCTCGCGTGGAAACACCATATATTTT,CATSRYPRGSRGNTIYF
14,TRBV10-3,TRBJ1-2,.,.,TGTGCCATCAGTGACTCTTGCTCCGACTGTGGCTACACCTTC,CAISDSCSDCGYTF
12,TRBV5-1,TRBJ2-1,.,.,TGCGCCAGCACGCAGGGGCGGGATGAGCAGTTCTTC,CASTQGRDEQFF
17,TRBV7-9,TRBJ1-3,.,.,TGTGCCAGCAGGTCTAGACTGGTGGAAAACTCTGGAAACACCATATATTTT,CASRSRLVENSGNTIYF
14,TRBV19,TRBJ1-5,.,.,TGTGCCAGTAGTATCCCCGGGGGGGTCCAGCCGCCCCATTTT,CASSIPGGVQPPHF